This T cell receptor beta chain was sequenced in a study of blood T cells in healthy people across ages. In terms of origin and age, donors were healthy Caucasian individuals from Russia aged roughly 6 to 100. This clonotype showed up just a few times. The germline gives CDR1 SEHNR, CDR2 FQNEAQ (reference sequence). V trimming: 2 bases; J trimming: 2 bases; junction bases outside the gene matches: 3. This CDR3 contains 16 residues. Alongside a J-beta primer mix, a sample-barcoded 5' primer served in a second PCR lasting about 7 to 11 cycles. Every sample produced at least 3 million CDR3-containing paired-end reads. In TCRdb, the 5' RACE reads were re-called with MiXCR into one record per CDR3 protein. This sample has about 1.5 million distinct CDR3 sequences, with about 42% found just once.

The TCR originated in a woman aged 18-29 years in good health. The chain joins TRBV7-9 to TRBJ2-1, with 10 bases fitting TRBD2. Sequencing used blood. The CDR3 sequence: CASSLPSGRAYNEQFF. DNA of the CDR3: TGTGCCAGCAGCTTACCAAGCGGGAGGGCCTACAATGAGCAGTTCTTC.